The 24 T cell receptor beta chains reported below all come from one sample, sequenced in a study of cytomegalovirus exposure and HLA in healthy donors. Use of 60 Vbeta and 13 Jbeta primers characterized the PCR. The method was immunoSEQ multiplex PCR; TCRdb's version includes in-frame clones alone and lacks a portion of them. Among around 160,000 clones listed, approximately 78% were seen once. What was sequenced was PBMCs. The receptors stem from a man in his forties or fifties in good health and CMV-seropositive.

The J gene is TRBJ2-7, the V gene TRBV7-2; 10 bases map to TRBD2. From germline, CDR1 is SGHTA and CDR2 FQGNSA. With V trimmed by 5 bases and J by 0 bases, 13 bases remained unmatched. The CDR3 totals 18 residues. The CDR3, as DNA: TGTGCCAGCAGCCGAGCCGGGACTAGCGATATTAGCTCCTACGAGCAGTACTTC. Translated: CASSRAGTSDISSYEQYF. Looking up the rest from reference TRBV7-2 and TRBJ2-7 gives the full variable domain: GAGVSQSPSNKVTEKGKDVELRCDPISGHTALYWYRQSLGQGLEFLIYFQGNSAPDKSGLPSDRFSAERTGGSVSTLTIQRTQQEDSAVYLCASSRAGTSDISSYEQYFGPGTRLTVT.

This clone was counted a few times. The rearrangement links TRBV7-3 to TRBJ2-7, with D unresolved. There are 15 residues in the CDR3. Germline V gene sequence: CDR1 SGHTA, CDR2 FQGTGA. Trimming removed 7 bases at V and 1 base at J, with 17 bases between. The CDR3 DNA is TGTGCCAGCACCCCACCCTCCGGTAAGTCCTACGAGCAGTACTTC. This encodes CASTPPSGKSYEQYF.

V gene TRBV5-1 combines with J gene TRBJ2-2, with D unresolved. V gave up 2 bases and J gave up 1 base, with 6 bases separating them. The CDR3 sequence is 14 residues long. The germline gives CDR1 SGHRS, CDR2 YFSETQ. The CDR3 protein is CASSFSQNTGELFF. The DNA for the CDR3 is TGCGCCAGCAGCTTCTCACAGAACACCGGGGAGCTGTTTTTT.

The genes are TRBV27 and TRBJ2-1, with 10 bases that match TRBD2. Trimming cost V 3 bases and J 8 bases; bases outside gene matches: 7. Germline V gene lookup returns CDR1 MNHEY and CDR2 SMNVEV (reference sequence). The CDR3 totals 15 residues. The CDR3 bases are TGTGCCAGCAGTTTTCTGGCTAGCGGGAGCTATGAGCAGTTCTTC. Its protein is CASSFLASGSYEQFF.

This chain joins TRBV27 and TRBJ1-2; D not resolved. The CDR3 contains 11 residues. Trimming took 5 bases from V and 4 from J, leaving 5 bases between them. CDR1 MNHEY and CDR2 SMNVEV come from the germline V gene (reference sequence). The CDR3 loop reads CASSPGYGYTF. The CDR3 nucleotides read TGTGCCAGCAGTCCCGGCTATGGCTACACCTTC.

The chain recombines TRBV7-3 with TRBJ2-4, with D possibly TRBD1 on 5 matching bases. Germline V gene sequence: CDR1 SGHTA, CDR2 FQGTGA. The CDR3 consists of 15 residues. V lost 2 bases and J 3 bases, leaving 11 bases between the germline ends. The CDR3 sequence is CASSLWAGNKNIQYF. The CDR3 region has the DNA TGTGCCAGCAGCTTATGGGCAGGGAACAAAAACATTCAGTACTTC.

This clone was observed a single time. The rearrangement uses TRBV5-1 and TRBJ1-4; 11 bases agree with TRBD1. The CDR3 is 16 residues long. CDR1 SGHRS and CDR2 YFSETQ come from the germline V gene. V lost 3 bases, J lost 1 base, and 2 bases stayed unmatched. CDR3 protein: CASSSGQGGTNEKLFF. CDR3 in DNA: TGCGCCAGCAGCTCGGGACAGGGGGGAACTAATGAAAAACTGTTTTTT.

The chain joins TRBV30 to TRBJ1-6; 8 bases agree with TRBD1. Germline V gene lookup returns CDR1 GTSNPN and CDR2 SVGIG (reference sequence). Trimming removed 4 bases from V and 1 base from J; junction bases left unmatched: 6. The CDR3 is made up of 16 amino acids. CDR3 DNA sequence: TGTGCCTGGAAGTTAACAGGGGGGTCCTATAATTCACCCCTCCACTTT. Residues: CAWKLTGGSYNSPLHF.

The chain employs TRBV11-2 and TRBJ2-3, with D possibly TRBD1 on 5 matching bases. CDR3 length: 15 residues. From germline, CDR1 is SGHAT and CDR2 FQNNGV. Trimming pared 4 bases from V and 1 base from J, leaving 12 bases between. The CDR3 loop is CASSSPTDRTDTQYF. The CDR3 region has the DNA TGTGCCAGCAGCTCCCCGACAGACCGCACAGATACGCAGTATTTT.

CDR3 amino acids: CASSLGGETSRPRETQYF. The CDR3 DNA is TGTGCCAGCAGCTTGGGGGGGGAGACTAGCCGACCTCGTGAGACCCAGTACTTC. The chain has TRBV7-9 and TRBJ2-5; 7 bases are a match to TRBD2. Per germline, CDR1 SEHNR and CDR2 FQNEAQ (reference sequence). CDR3 length equals 18 residues. Trimming took 3 bases from V and 5 from J; bases not matched to a gene: 18.

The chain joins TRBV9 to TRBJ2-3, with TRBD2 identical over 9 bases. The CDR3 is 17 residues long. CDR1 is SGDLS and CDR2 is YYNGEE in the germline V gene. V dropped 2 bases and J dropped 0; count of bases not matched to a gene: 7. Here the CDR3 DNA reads TGTGCCAGCAGCGTTAGCGGGGGAGGGGTAAGCACAGATACGCAGTATTTT. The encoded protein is CASSVSGGGVSTDTQYF.

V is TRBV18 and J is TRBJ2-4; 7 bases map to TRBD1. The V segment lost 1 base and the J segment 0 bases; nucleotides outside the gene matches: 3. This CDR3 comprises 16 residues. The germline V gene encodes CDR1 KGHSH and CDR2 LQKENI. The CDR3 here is CASSPRDSLAKNIQYF. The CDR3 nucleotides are TGTGCCAGCTCACCACGGGACAGCTTAGCCAAAAACATTCAGTACTTC.

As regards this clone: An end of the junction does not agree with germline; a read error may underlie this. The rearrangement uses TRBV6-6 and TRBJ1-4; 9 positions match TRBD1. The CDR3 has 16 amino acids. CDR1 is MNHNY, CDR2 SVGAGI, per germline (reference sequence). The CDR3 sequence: CASSHSGGQGYGKLFF. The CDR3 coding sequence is TGTGCCAGCAGTCACTCAGGGGGACAGGGTTACGGGAAACTGTTTTTT.

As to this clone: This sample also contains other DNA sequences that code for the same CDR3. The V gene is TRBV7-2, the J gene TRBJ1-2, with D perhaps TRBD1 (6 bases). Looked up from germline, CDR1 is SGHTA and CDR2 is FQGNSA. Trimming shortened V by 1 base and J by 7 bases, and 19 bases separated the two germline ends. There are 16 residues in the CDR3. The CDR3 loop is CASSLVPTGGRGGYTF. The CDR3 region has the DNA TGTGCCAGCAGCTTAGTACCTACGGGGGGCAGGGGTGGCTACACCTTC.

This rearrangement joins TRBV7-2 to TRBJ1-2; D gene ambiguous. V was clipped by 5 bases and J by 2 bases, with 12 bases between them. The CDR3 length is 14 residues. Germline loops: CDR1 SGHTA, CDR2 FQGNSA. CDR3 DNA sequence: TGTGCCAGCAGCGTTCGAAACAGCAACTATGGCTACACCTTC. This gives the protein CASSVRNSNYGYTF. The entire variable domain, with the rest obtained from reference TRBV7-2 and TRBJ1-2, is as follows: GAGVSQSPSNKVTEKGKDVELRCDPISGHTALYWYRQSLGQGLEFLIYFQGNSAPDKSGLPSDRFSAERTGGSVSTLTIQRTQQEDSAVYLCASSVRNSNYGYTFGSGTRLTVV.

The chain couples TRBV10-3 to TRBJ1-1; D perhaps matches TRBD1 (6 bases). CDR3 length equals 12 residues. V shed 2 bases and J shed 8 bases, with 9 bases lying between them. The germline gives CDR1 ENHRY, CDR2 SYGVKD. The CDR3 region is CAISELGTEAFF. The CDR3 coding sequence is TGTGCCATCAGTGAGCTAGGGACAGAAGCTTTCTTT.

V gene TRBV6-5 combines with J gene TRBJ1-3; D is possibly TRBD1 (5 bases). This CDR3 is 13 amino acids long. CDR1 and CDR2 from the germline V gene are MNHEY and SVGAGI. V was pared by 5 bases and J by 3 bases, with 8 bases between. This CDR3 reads CASSIDSGNTIYF. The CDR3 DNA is TGTGCCAGCAGTATCGACAGTGGAAACACCATATATTTT.

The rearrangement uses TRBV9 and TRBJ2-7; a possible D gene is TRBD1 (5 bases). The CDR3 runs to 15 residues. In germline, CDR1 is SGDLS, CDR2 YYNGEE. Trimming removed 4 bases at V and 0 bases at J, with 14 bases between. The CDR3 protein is CASSPRGSYSYEQYF. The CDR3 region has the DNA TGTGCCAGCAGCCCTAGGGGATCGTACTCCTACGAGCAGTACTTC.

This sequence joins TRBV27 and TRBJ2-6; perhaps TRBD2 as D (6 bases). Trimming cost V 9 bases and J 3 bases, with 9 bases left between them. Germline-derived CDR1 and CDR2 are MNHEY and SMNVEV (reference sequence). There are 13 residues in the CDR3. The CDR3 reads CASGGSGANVLTF. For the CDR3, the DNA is TGTGCCAGTGGGGGGAGTGGGGCCAACGTCCTGACTTTC.

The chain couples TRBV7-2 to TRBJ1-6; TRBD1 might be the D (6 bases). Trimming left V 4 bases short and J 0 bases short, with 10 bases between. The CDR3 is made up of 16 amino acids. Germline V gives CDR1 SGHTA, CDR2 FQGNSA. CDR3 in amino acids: CASSSQGSSYNSPLHF. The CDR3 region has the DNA TGTGCCAGCAGCTCCCAGGGGAGCTCCTATAATTCACCCCTCCACTTT.

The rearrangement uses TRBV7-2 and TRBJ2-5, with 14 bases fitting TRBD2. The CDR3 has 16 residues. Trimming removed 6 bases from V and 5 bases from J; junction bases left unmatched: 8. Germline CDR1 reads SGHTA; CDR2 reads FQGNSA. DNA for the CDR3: TGTGCCAGCAGGGGGGGGACTAGCGGGAGTGGGGAGACCCAGTACTTC. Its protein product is CASRGGTSGSGETQYF.

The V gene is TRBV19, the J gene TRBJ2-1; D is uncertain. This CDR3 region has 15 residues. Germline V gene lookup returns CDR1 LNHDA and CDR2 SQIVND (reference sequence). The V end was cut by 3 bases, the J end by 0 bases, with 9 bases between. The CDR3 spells CASSIVVSSYNEQFF. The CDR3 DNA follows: TGTGCCAGTAGTATTGTGGTGAGCTCCTACAATGAGCAGTTCTTC.

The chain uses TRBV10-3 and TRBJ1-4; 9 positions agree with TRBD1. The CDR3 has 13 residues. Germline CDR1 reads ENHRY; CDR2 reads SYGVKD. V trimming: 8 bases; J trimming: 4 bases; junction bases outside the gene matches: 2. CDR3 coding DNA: TGTGCCATCGGGGGACAGGGTAATGAAAAACTGTTTTTT. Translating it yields CAIGGQGNEKLFF.

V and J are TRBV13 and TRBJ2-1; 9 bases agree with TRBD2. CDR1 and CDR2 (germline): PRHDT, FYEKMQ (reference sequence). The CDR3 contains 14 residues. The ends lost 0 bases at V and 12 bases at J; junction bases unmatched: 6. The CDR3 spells CASSLGLAGPGQFF. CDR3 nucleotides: TGTGCCAGCAGCTTAGGACTAGCGGGCCCCGGGCAGTTCTTC. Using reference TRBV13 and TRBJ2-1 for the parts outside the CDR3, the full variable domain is AAGVIQSPRHLIKEKRETATLKCYPIPRHDTVYWYQQGPGQDPQFLISFYEKMQSDKGSIPDRFSAQQFSDYHSELNMSSLELGDSALYFCASSLGLAGPGQFFGPGTRLTVL.